Included here is one T cell receptor (beta chain) sequence, with context. The antigen it binds to is not known. Base qualities are not recorded, but no much larger clone differs from it by a single base. Memory CD4+ T cells were sorted ex vivo from peripheral blood of narcolepsy patients and healthy controls for TCR Vbeta sequencing. Libraries were prepared through the immunoSEQ multiplex PCR assay. The table comes from immuneACCESS by way of TCRdb, which keeps in-frame sequences with V and J called. Part of the clones is missing from these tables; in studies checked, under half for an unresolved V gene and the rest for unknown reasons. The sample table contains under 30,000 clones; only one count was recorded for approximately 83% of them. Together, the top ten hold about 0.94% of the sample. CDR1 SGDLS and CDR2 YYNGEE are derived from the germline V gene. The germline V and J ends show losses of 4 bases and 5 bases respectively, and no gene match explains 7 bases of the junction. There are 15 amino acids in the CDR3, from cysteine to phenylalanine inclusive. CDR3 DNA only is kept here, 45 bases in frame from base 1.

This sample stems from a study of T cells in narcolepsy (dated by TCRdb to the late 2010s). The study in broad terms: Patients with narcolepsy type 1 or type 2 (NT1, NT2) and healthy control donors were enrolled in the study. The study sought autoreactive T cells targeting hypocretin neuron self-antigens (hypocretin, TRIB2) in narcolepsy patients, using TCR Vbeta sequencing to track clonotypes in blood and CSF.

The research as a whole found: HCRT-specific and TRIB2-specific autoreactive clonotypes were highlighted in plots that compared CD4+ T cell clonotypes in CSF versus blood from the same patient. No sequences matching autoreactive T cell clones were contained in some blood memory CD4+ repertoires from patients and controls. Autoreactive clonotypes were reported to be detected serially in the blood of the same patients and of different patients, but not in the blood of healthy controls. Patients and controls had similar numbers of sequenced blood memory CD4+ clonotypes, with averages of about 39,494 in patients and roughly 36,000 in controls.

The receptor was isolated from a human donor with narcolepsy. Material for sequencing was CD45RA- memory CD4+ T cells from PBMCs. The sample's cell subset or site label, decoded: memory T cells sorted ex vivo from peripheral blood. The chain is made from TRBV9 and TRBJ2-2, and 8 bases in between align with TRBD1. The CDR3 is CASSFATGGTGELFF. The sequence in DNA is TGTGCCAGCAGCTTTGCAACAGGGGGTACCGGGGAGCTGTTTTTT.